The 22 T cell receptor beta chains below come from one sample, sequenced in a study of OX40 agonist ivuxolimab in advanced cancers. Library prep was done by the immunoSEQ multiplex PCR assay. TCRdb took this table from immuneACCESS and kept in-frame rearrangements with V and J called. Such tables lack part of the clones; where checked against another copy, unresolved V genes explain under half of the gap, and the rest is unexplained. The table for this sample lists about 37,000 clones; more than 75% of them were counted only once. Around 20% of the sample is taken by the ten largest. Sequencing was performed on CD4+ or CD8+ T cells sorted from blood, taken in a trial of the OX40 agonist ivuxolimab. These receptors all come from an adult with an advanced solid tumor such as melanoma, head and neck, liver or kidney cancer.

The chain couples TRBV30 to TRBJ1-2; 7 positions match TRBD1. With V trimmed by 2 bases and J by 5 bases, 5 bases remained unmatched. There are 13 residues in the CDR3. CDR1 GTSNPN and CDR2 SVGIG come from the germline V gene (reference sequence). The CDR3 sequence: CAWSMGQPYGYTF. In nucleotides, the CDR3 is TGTGCCTGGAGTATGGGACAGCCATATGGCTACACCTTC.

The chain links TRBV27 to TRBJ2-1; the D gene is possibly TRBD2 (5 bases). V gave up 3 bases and J gave up 0 bases, with 12 bases separating them. The CDR3 contains 16 residues. Germline CDR1 and CDR2: MNHEY and SMNVEV (reference sequence). The CDR3 sequence is CASSFDGLSSYNEQFF. CDR3 DNA sequence: TGTGCCAGCAGTTTCGATGGACTGAGCTCCTACAATGAGCAGTTCTTC.

The chain is built from TRBV27 and TRBJ2-2, with 12 bases matching TRBD1. The germline gives CDR1 MNHEY, CDR2 SMNVEV (reference sequence). The CDR3 length is 15 residues. The V and J ends lost 6 bases and 4 bases, in that order; junction bases with no gene match: 3. The CDR3 region is CASSPGQGATGELFF. CDR3 DNA sequence: TGTGCCAGCAGCCCGGGACAGGGGGCCACCGGGGAGCTGTTTTTT.

The chain couples TRBV4-1 to TRBJ2-7; D may be TRBD2 (6 bases). The germline V gene encodes CDR1 MGHRA and CDR2 YSYEKL. The CDR3 runs 16 residues. Trimming removed 3 bases from V and 3 bases from J, with 18 bases in between. This CDR3 is CASSHQASVGGYEQYF. The CDR3, as DNA: TGCGCCAGCAGCCACCAAGCGAGTGTCGGGGGCTACGAGCAGTACTTC.

V gene TRBV9 combines with J gene TRBJ2-1; 11 bases are shared with TRBD2. CDR1 is SGDLS and CDR2 is YYNGEE in the germline V gene. The CDR3 consists of 16 residues. Trimming removed 3 bases from V and 7 bases from J; junction bases left unmatched: 9. The CDR3 spells CASSANLAGGRNEQFF. CDR3 sequence (DNA): TGTGCCAGCAGCGCTAATCTAGCGGGGGGCCGGAATGAGCAGTTCTTC.

The chain employs TRBV4-2 and TRBJ2-7; weak D call: TRBD2 (5 bases). Germline V gene lookup returns CDR1 LGHNA and CDR2 YNFKEQ. V was cut by 8 bases and J by 0 bases, with 11 bases left in between. The CDR3 spans 13 residues. The chain's CDR3 is CASSQRDSYEQYF. The DNA for the CDR3 is TGTGCCAGCTCCCAGAGGGACTCCTACGAGCAGTACTTC.

The chain employs TRBV4-1 and TRBJ2-7; the D is unclear. The V gene's germline CDR1 is MGHRA and CDR2 YSYEKL. With 0 bases removed from V and 2 bases from J, the gap between germline ends came to 5 bases. This CDR3 is 13 amino acids long. The chain's CDR3 is CASSQDRPYEQYF. The CDR3 region has the DNA TGCGCCAGCAGCCAAGATCGGCCCTACGAGCAGTACTTC.

This chain connects TRBV9 to TRBJ1-4, with 9 bases that match TRBD1. This CDR3 region has 17 residues. J was trimmed by 7 bases and V by 3 bases; bases with no gene match: 13. Germline V gene data show CDR1 as SGDLS and CDR2 as YYNGEE. The CDR3, as DNA: TGTGCCAGCAGCGCACCCCCGGGGGACAGGGTCGGTGAAAAACTGTTTTTT. It specifies CASSAPPGDRVGEKLFF.

CDR3 in amino acids: CASSYGSVETQYF. CDR3 coding DNA: TGTGCCAGCAGTTACGGATCGGTTGAGACCCAGTACTTC. The V call is TRBV6-5, the J call TRBJ2-5; D remains ambiguous. Germline loops: CDR1 MNHEY, CDR2 SVGAGI. The CDR3 is 13 amino acids. V shed 2 bases and J shed 5 bases, with 9 bases lying between them.

The chain combines TRBV4-1 with TRBJ1-2; D is undetermined. Germline-derived CDR1 and CDR2 are MGHRA and YSYEKL. V was shortened by 0 bases and J by 4 bases, with 15 bases between the two germline ends. There are 16 residues in the CDR3. CDR3 sequence: CASSQEIASDSYGYTF. The CDR3 DNA follows: TGCGCCAGCAGCCAAGAAATCGCGTCCGACTCCTATGGCTACACCTTC.

This rearrangement joins TRBV9 to TRBJ1-2; possible D gene TRBD1, 5 bases. V lost 0 bases and J 8 bases, leaving 14 bases between the germline ends. This CDR3 region has 14 residues. Germline V CDR1 and CDR2: SGDLS, YYNGEE. CDR3 DNA sequence: TGTGCCAGCAGCGTAGTAGGGGCCGGGAACGGCTACACCTTC. Protein: CASSVVGAGNGYTF. Looking up the rest from reference TRBV9 and TRBJ1-2 gives the full variable domain: DSGVTQTPKHLITATGQRVTLRCSPRSGDLSVYWYQQSLDQGLQFLIQYYNGEERAKGNILERFSAQQFPDLHSELNLSSLELGDSALYFCASSVVGAGNGYTFGSGTRLTVV.

The chain joins TRBV5-4 to TRBJ2-1, with 13 bases fitting TRBD2. Germline CDR1 is SGHNT and CDR2 is YYREEE (reference sequence). Trimming at V came to 4 bases and at J to 4 bases, leaving 2 bases not matched to a gene. This CDR3 is 15 amino acids long. CDR3 sequence (DNA): TGTGCCAGCAGCATACTAGCGGGGGGGTACAATGAGCAGTTCTTC. This gives the protein CASSILAGGYNEQFF.

This clone was detected only once. The chain employs TRBV7-9 and TRBJ2-3; a weak D match, TRBD1 (6 bases). CDR1 is SEHNR and CDR2 is FQNEAQ in the germline V gene (reference sequence). The CDR3 runs 13 residues. V was trimmed by 5 bases and J by 6 bases, leaving 12 bases between them. The CDR3 DNA follows: TGTGCCAGCAGCCTACCAGGACAGGATACGCAGTATTTT. It translates to CASSLPGQDTQYF.

The chain uses TRBV4-1 and TRBJ2-1; TRBD2 matches at 10 bases. Germline lookup yields CDR1 MGHRA and CDR2 YSYEKL. The CDR3 extends over 15 amino acids. The V and J ends lost 1 base and 8 bases, in that order; junction bases with no gene match: 5. The DNA for the CDR3 is TGCGCCAGCAGCCAAGGGAGCGGGGGGGCCCATGAGCAGTTCTTC. Its translation is CASSQGSGGAHEQFF.

The chain recombines TRBV27 with TRBJ2-1, with TRBD1 identical over 9 bases. The V and J ends lost 5 bases and 3 bases, in that order; junction bases with no gene match: 5. Germline assignment: CDR1 MNHEY and CDR2 SMNVEV (reference sequence). This CDR3 contains 15 residues. The CDR3 reads CASSQGTGIYNEQFF. CDR3 nucleotides: TGTGCCAGCAGTCAGGGGACAGGGATCTACAATGAGCAGTTCTTC.

This clone was counted only a few times. The chain has TRBV7-6 and TRBJ1-1, with 8 bases fitting TRBD1. The V segment lost 5 bases and the J segment 4 bases; nucleotides outside the gene matches: 9. This CDR3 comprises 15 residues. Germline V CDR1 and CDR2: SGHVS, FNYEAQ. The CDR3 region has the DNA TGTGCCAGCAGCCCACGACAGGGGTGGGGCACTGAAGCTTTCTTT. As protein: CASSPRQGWGTEAFF.

This clone has a single count. This chain joins TRBV5-8 and TRBJ2-5, with D perhaps matching TRBD2 (6 bases). Trimming cost V 2 bases and J 5 bases, with 13 bases left between them. CDR3 length: 14 residues. The germline CDR1 and CDR2 sequences are SGHTS and YDEGEE. As DNA, the CDR3 is TGTGCCAGCAGCTTCGGGACTCTAGGGGAGACCCAGTACTTC. Its protein is CASSFGTLGETQYF.

The sample holds one count of this clone. The chain links TRBV27 to TRBJ1-1; D gene unclear. V lost 2 bases and J lost 1, with 17 bases in between. CDR3 length: 17 residues. Germline values: CDR1 MNHEY, CDR2 SMNVEV (reference sequence). The CDR3 is CASSLLSPGVGNTEAFF. CDR3 sequence (DNA): TGTGCCAGCAGTTTACTTTCCCCCGGGGTGGGGAACACTGAAGCTTTCTTT.

J is TRBJ2-7 and V is TRBV4-3; D is unclear. The CDR3 runs 14 residues. V shed 0 bases and J shed 6 bases, with 12 bases lying between them. Germline V CDR1 and CDR2: LGHNA, YSLEER. The CDR3, as DNA: TGCGCCAGCAGCCAAGATCTTTGGGTCGCCGAGCAGTACTTC. Amino acid sequence: CASSQDLWVAEQYF.

Of note for this clone: The sample carries other DNA sequences with the same CDR3. The chain recombines TRBV4-3 with TRBJ2-7; D perhaps matches TRBD2 (5 bases). Between the trimmed V and J ends, which lost 0 bases and 4 bases, there was a span of 7 bases. The CDR3 consists of 13 residues. The germline V gene encodes CDR1 LGHNA and CDR2 YSLEER. This CDR3 reads CASSQDRGYEQYF. The CDR3 coding sequence is TGCGCCAGCAGCCAAGATCGGGGATACGAGCAGTACTTC.

The chain has TRBV27 and TRBJ2-2; tentative D call: TRBD2 (7 bases). CDR3 size: 17 residues. Germline lookup yields CDR1 MNHEY and CDR2 SMNVEV (reference sequence). Trimming shortened V by 4 bases and J by 4 bases, and 19 bases separated the two germline ends. The CDR3 nucleotides read TGTGCCAGCAGTTCCACGGGGGGCCCGATCGGCACCGGGGAGCTGTTTTTT. This encodes CASSSTGGPIGTGELFF.

This clone was counted only a few times. This chain connects TRBV6-5 to TRBJ2-7, with 9 positions matching TRBD1. CDR1 MNHEY and CDR2 SVGAGI come from the germline V gene. J was trimmed by 3 bases and V by 4 bases; bases with no gene match: 1. This CDR3 comprises 13 residues. CDR3 in amino acids: CASSSGQGYEQYF. CDR3 bases: TGTGCCAGCAGTTCGGGACAGGGCTACGAGCAGTACTTC.